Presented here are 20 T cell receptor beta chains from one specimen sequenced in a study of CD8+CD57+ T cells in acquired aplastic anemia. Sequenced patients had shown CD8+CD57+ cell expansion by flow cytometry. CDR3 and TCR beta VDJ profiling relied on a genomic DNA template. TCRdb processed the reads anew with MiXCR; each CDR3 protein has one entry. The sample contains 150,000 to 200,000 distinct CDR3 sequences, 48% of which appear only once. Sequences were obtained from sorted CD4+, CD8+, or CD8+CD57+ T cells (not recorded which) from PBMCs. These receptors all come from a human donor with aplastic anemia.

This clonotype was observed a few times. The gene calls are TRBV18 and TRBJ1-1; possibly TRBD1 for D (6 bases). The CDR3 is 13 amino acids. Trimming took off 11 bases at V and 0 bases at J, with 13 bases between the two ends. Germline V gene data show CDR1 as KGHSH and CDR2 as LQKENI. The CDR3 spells CAGRQAMNTEAFF. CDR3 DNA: TGTGCCGGTAGACAGGCCATGAACACTGAAGCTTTCTTT.

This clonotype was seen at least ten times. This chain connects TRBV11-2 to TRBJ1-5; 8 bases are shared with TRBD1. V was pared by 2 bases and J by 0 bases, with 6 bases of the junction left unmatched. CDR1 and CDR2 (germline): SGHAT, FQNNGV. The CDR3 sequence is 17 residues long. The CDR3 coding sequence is TGTGCCAGCAGCTTACGGACAGGGACGGATAGCAATCAGCCCCAGCATTTT. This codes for CASSLRTGTDSNQPQHF.

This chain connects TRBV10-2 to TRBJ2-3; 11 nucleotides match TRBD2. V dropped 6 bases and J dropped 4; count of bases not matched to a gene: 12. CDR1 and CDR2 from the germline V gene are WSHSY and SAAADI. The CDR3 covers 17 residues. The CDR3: CASSREAGTSGPDTQYF. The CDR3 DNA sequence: TGCGCCAGCAGCCGTGAAGCCGGGACTAGCGGACCAGATACGCAGTATTTT.

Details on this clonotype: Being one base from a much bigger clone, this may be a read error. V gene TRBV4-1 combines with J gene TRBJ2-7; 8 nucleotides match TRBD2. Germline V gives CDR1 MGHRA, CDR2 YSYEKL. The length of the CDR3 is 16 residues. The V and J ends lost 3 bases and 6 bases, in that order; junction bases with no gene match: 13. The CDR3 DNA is TGCGCCAGCAGCCAGGCCCACGGAGGCGGGAGGTGCGAGCAGTACTTC. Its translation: CASSQAHGGGRCEQYF.

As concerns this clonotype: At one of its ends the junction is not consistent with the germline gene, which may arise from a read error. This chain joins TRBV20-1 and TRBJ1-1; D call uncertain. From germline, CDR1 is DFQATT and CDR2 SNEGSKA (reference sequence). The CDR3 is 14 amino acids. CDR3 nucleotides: TGCGGTGCTAGAGATCTGGCCAGGAATACTGAAGCTTTCTTT. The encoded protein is CGARDLARNTEAFF.

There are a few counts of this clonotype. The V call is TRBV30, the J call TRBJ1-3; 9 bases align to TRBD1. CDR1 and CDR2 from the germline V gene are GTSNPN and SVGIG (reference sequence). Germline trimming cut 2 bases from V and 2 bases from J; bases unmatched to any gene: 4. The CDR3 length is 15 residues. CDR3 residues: CAWSWDRAAGNTIYF. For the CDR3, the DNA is TGTGCCTGGAGTTGGGACAGGGCGGCTGGAAACACCATATATTTT.

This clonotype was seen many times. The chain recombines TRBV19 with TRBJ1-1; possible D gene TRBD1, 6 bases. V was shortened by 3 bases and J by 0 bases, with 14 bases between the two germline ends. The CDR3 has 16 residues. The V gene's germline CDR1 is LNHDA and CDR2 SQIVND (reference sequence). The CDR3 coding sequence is TGTGCCAGTAGTATTCGGGGGGGGACAATGAACACTGAAGCTTTCTTT. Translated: CASSIRGGTMNTEAFF.

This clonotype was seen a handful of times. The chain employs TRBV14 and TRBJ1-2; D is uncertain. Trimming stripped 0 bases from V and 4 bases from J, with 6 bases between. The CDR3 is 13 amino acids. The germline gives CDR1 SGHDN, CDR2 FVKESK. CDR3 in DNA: TGTGCCAGCAGCCAAGATATCAGCTATGGCTACACCTTC. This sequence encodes CASSQDISYGYTF.

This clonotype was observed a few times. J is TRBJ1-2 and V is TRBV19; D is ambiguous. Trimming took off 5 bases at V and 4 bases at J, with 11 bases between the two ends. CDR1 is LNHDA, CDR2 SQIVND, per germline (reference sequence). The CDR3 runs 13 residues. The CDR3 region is CASSFTETYGYTF. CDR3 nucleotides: TGTGCCAGTAGTTTTACAGAAACCTATGGCTACACCTTC.

CDR3 bases: TGTGCCAGCAGCCCGGCGGGACAGGCCCTCGAGCAGTACTTC. Translated, it gives CASSPAGQALEQYF. The chain joins TRBV5-6 to TRBJ2-5; 8 bases map to TRBD1. The J call may be incorrect, as the DNA end agrees better with TRBJ2-7. Per the germline V gene, CDR1 is SGHDT and CDR2 is YYEEEE. The CDR3 has 14 residues.

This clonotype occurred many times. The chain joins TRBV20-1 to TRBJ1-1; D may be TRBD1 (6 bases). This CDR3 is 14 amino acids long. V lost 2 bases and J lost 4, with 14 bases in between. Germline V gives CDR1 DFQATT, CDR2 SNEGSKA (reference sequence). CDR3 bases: TGCAGTGCTAGACAGGGGCCTCGGAGCACTGAAGCTTTCTTT. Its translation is CSARQGPRSTEAFF.

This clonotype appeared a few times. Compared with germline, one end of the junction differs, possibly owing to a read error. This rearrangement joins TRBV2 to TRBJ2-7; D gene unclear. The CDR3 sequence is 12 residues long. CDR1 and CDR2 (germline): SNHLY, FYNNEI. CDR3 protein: CASRVTIYEQYF. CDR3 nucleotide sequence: TGTGCCAGCAGGGTCACGATCTACGAGCAGTATTTC.

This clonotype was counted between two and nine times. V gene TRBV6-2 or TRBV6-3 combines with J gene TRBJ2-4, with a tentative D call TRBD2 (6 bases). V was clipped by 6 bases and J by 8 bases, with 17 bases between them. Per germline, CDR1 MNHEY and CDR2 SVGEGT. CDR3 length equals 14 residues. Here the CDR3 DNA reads TGTGCCAGCAGCCTAAGCCGGGGGACGGACATTCAGTACTTC. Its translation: CASSLSRGTDIQYF.

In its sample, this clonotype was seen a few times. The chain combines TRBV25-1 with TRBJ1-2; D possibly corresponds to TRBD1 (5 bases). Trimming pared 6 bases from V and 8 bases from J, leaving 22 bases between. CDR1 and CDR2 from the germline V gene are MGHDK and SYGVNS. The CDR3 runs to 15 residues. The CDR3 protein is CASSPAPQAREGYTF. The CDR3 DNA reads TGTGCCAGCAGCCCCGCCCCACAGGCCAGAGAGGGCTACACCTTC.

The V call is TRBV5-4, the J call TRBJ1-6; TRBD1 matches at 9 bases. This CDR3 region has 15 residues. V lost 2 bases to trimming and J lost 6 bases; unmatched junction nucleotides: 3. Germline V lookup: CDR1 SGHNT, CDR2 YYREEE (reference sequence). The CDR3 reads CASSFGQGSNSPLHF. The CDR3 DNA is TGTGCCAGCAGCTTTGGACAGGGGAGTAATTCACCCCTCCACTTT.

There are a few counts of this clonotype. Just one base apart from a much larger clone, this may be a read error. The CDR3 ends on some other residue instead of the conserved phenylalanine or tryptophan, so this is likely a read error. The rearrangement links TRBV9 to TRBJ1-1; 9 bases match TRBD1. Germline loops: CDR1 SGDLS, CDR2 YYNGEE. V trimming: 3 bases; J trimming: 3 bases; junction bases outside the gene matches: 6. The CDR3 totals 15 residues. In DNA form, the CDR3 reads TGTGCCAGCAGCGAGGGACAGGGCGTGTACACTGAAGCTTTCCTT. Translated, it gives CASSEGQGVYTEAFL.

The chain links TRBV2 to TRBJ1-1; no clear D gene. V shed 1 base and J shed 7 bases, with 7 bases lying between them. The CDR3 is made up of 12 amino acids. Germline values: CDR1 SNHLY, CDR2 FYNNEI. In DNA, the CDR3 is TGTGCCAGCAGTGAAGGTACAGTTGAAGCTTTCTTT. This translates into CASSEGTVEAFF. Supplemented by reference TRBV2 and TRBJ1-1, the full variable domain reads EPEVTQTPSHQVTQMGQEVILRCVPISNHLYFYWYRQILGQKVEFLVSFYNNEISEKSEIFDDQFSVERPDGSNFTLKIRSTKLEDSAMYFCASSEGTVEAFFGQGTRLTVV.

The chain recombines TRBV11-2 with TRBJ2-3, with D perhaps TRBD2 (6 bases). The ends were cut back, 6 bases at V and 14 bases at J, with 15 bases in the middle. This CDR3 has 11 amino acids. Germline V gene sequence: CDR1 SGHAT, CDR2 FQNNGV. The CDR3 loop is CASRSRTEGYF. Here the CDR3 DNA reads TGTGCCAGCAGATCACGGACGGAGGGGTATTTT.

The CDR3 spells CASSLGTFQETQYF. CDR3 nucleotides: TGTGCCAGCAGCTTAGGGACATTCCAAGAGACCCAGTACTTC. This chain joins TRBV7-2 and TRBJ2-5; tentative D call: TRBD1 (5 bases). Germline V gives CDR1 SGHTA, CDR2 FQGNSA. The germline V and J ends were trimmed by 1 base and 1 base, with 7 bases remaining between them. The CDR3 length is 14 residues.

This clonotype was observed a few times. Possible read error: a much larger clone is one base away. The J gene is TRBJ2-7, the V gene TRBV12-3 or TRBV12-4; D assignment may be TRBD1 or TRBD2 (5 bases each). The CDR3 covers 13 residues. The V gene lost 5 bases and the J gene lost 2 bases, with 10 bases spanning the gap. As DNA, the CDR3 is TGTGCCAGCAGTAGATTGGGGGCCTACGAGCAGTACTTC. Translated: CASSRLGAYEQYF.